This T cell receptor (beta chain) was sequenced for a study of blood T cell repertoires in COVID-19. Study at large: Italy, Spain and the United States were the sources of the convalescent and acute COVID-19 samples. From T cells, B-cell-depleted T cells, or PBMCs came the material, which was cDNA or gDNA.

Germline CDR1 and CDR2: LNHDA and SQIVND (reference sequence). With 1 base removed from V and 8 bases from J, the gap between germline ends came to 12 bases. CDR3 length: 15 residues. Per the original data handling: Amplification with reference gene primers provided the estimates of nucleated cell counts. TCRdb's table, derived via immunoSEQ multiplex PCR, lists solely in-frame clones and lacks some. V, J and clone size are those of that table, while D and trimming were read from the DNA. The data contain a few hundred thousand clones, approximately 85% of them seen just once; the ten biggest clones take up approximately 8.5%.

This clonotype was sampled from a man aged 18 to 29 with active or convalescent COVID-19. The specimen sequenced was peripheral blood. This chain uses TRBV19 with TRBJ1-6; D may be TRBD1 (6 bases). The CDR3 reads CASSIGGHGDSPLHF. The CDR3 region has the DNA TGTGCCAGTAGTATAGGGGGACACGGCGATTCACCCCTCCACTTT.